This is a list of T cell receptor beta chains from one sample in a study of T cell changes during pregnancy in multiple sclerosis. Only in-frame clones appear in the TCRdb table, and some are missing; sequencing was by immunoSEQ multiplex PCR. The data hold 65,000 to 95,000 clones, with 90% to 95% observed a single time. The material was peripheral blood, obtained in the second trimester of pregnancy. These receptors all come from a female donor in good health, enrolled as a control in a pregnancy study. The CDR3 runs from the conserved cysteine through the conserved F or W. The D gene is left open where the match is weak. Not all rows give a size; the values are once, few, many and, for expanded clones, a class.

j_gene | abundance | v_gene | d_gene | CDR3aa | CDR3nt
TRBJ2-3 | NA | TRBV5-4 | NA | CASSSEAGTDTQYF | TGTGCCAGCAGCTCTGAAGCGGGCACAGATACGCAGTATTTT
TRBJ2-5 | NA | TRBV30 | TRBD2 | CAWSAFEAGEVETQYF | TGTGCCTGGAGTGCTTTTGAAGCGGGAGAGGTAGAGACCCAGTACTTC
TRBJ1-2 | NA | TRBV29-1 | NA | CSVDLSGGYPNYGYTF | TGCAGCGTTGATTTGTCCGGCGGATACCCTAACTATGGCTACACCTTC
TRBJ2-2 | NA | TRBV7-2 | NA | CASKSPTGSLGTGELFF | TGTGCCAGCAAATCCCCTACAGGGTCCTTGGGCACCGGGGAGCTGTTTTTT
TRBJ2-4 | NA | TRBV4-1 | TRBD1 | CASSQPGTGVSNIQYF | TGCGCCAGCAGCCAACCCGGGACAGGGGTCTCCAACATTCAGTACTTC
TRBJ1-4 | NA | TRBV2 | NA | CASSGSPTNEKLFF | TGTGCCAGCAGTGGCAGTCCAACTAATGAAAAACTGTTTTTT
TRBJ1-5 | NA | TRBV6-1 | TRBD1 | CASSDPGQGPQPQHF | TGTGCCAGCAGTGACCCCGGACAGGGGCCCCAGCCCCAGCATTTT
TRBJ2-7 | NA | TRBV5-1 | TRBD1 | CASSAGQGAYEQYF | TGCGCCAGCAGCGCCGGACAGGGCGCCTACGAGCAGTACTTC
TRBJ2-3 | NA | TRBV5-1 | TRBD2 | CASSATSGSTDTQYF | TGCGCCAGCAGCGCGACTAGCGGGAGCACAGATACGCAGTATTTT
TRBJ2-3 | NA | TRBV15 | NA | CAPTSLTDTQYF | TGTGCCCCCACTAGCCTCACAGATACGCAGTATTTT
TRBJ2-7 | NA | TRBV5-6 | TRBD2 | CASSPTGGGAFYEQYF | TGTGCCAGCAGCCCCACCGGCGGGGGGGCATTCTACGAGCAGTACTTC
TRBJ1-5 | NA | TRBV21-1 | NA | CASTGGGRQPQHF | TGTGCCAGTACGGGGGGGGGCAGGCAGCCCCAGCATTTT
TRBJ2-5 | once | TRBV19 | NA | CASSPGLDKTQYF | TGTGCCAGTAGTCCGGGACTCGACAAGACCCAGTACTTC
TRBJ1-2 | NA | TRBV29-1 | TRBD1 | CSVGDRNYGYTF | TGCAGCGTTGGGGACAGGAACTATGGCTACACCTTC
TRBJ2-3 | NA | TRBV28 | TRBD2 | CASAGTSGRGTQYF | TGTGCCAGCGCCGGGACTAGCGGGAGGGGAACGCAGTATTTT
TRBJ2-7 | NA | TRBV28 | TRBD1 | CASSLGQGVNEQYF | TGTGCCAGCAGTTTGGGACAGGGGGTCAACGAGCAGTACTTC
TRBJ1-1 | NA | TRBV21-1 | NA | CASSKVFAPTRNTEAFF | TGTGCCAGCAGCAAAGTTTTTGCACCAACCAGGAACACTGAAGCTTTCTTT
TRBJ2-7 | NA | TRBV27 | TRBD2 | CASKAAGTSGEVGYEQYF | TGTGCCAGCAAAGCAGCCGGGACTAGCGGCGAAGTGGGCTACGAGCAGTACTTC
TRBJ2-7 | NA | TRBV7-8 | TRBD2 | CASSTKYQQAGGPGEQYF | TGTGCCAGCAGCACTAAGTACCAACAAGCGGGAGGGCCGGGGGAGCAGTACTTC
TRBJ2-2 | once | TRBV27 | TRBD2 | CASSLGLGGTGELFF | TGTGCCAGCAGTTTAGGACTAGGCGGCACCGGGGAGCTGTTTTTT
TRBJ2-7 | NA | TRBV7-9 | TRBD1 | CASSAPTGEVYEQYF | TGTGCCAGCAGCGCGCCGACAGGGGAAGTCTACGAGCAGTACTTC
TRBJ1-5 | NA | TRBV15 | NA | CATSTADWRDQPQHF | TGTGCCACCAGCACCGCCGACTGGAGGGATCAGCCCCAGCATTTT
TRBJ1-3 | NA | TRBV28 | TRBD1 | CASSSGTGGGNTIYF | TGTGCCAGCAGTTCAGGGACAGGGGGCGGAAACACCATATATTTT
TRBJ2-1 | NA | TRBV11-2 | TRBD2 | CASSYGTSGVNEQFF | TGTGCCAGCAGCTACGGGACTAGCGGTGTCAATGAGCAGTTCTTC
TRBJ1-2 | NA | TRBV7-9 | TRBD1 | CASRPSGTDNSGGYTF | TGTGCCAGCAGACCTTCCGGGACAGACAATTCGGGTGGCTACACCTTC
TRBJ2-3 | NA | TRBV2 | NA | CASSSGTSSADTQYF | TGTGCCAGCAGCTCCGGGACTTCAAGTGCAGATACGCAGTATTTT
TRBJ2-1 | NA | TRBV12-5 | TRBD2 | CASGLGAGRIFF | TGTGCTAGTGGTTTGGGAGCGGGACGGATTTTCTTC
TRBJ2-7 | NA | TRBV6-6 | NA | CASTFQLAYEQYF | TGTGCCAGCACCTTCCAGCTAGCCTACGAGCAGTACTTC
TRBJ2-3 | NA | TRBV4-1 | TRBD2 | CASSQGVAGGTDTQYF | TGCGCCAGCAGCCAGGGAGTGGCGGGAGGCACAGATACGCAGTATTTT
TRBJ2-7 | NA | TRBV2 | NA | CASSTINEQYF | TGTGCCAGCAGTACAATAAACGAGCAGTACTTC
TRBJ1-1 | NA | TRBV7-8 | TRBD1 | CASSAGTGDNTEAFF | TGTGCCAGCAGCGCCGGGACAGGGGACAACACTGAAGCTTTCTTT
TRBJ2-5 | NA | TRBV5-1 | TRBD1 | CASSFSGGETQYF | TGCGCCAGCAGCTTTTCAGGGGGTGAGACCCAGTACTTC
TRBJ2-7 | few | TRBV25-1 | NA | CASSLTAPYEQYF | TGTGCCAGCAGCTTGACAGCCCCCTACGAGCAGTACTTC
TRBJ1-1 | NA | TRBV14 | TRBD1 | CASSQGQGTMNTEAFF | TGTGCCAGCAGCCAGGGACAGGGGACTATGAACACTGAAGCTTTCTTT
TRBJ2-7 | NA | TRBV5-1 | NA | CASSLGRGNYEQYF | TGCGCCAGCAGCTTGGGGAGAGGGAACTACGAGCAGTACTTC
TRBJ2-7 | NA | TRBV29-1 | TRBD1 | CSGGTGTDSYEQYF | TGCAGCGGCGGTACCGGGACAGATTCCTACGAGCAGTACTTC
TRBJ2-5 | NA | TRBV27 | NA | CASSFSGTHQETQYF | TGTGCCAGCAGTTTCTCCGGGACACATCAAGAGACCCAGTACTTC
TRBJ2-1 | NA | TRBV14 | NA | CASSLQVGRPYNEQFF | TGTGCCAGCAGCCTCCAGGTCGGCAGACCCTACAATGAGCAGTTCTTC
TRBJ2-7 | NA | TRBV4-2 | TRBD1 | CASSQYTGTGIYEQYF | TGTGCCAGCAGCCAATATACCGGGACAGGGATCTACGAGCAGTACTTC
TRBJ2-4 | once | TRBV11-2 | TRBD1 | CASSPGQAIAKNIQYF | TGTGCCAGCAGCCCGGGACAGGCAATAGCCAAAAACATTCAGTACTTC
TRBJ2-3 | NA | TRBV7-2 | NA | CASSAQRLRAGDTQYF | TGTGCCAGCAGCGCCCAAAGGTTGCGGGCGGGAGATACGCAGTATTTT
TRBJ2-3 | NA | TRBV12-5 | NA | CASSTGDTQYF | TGTGCTAGTTCAACGGGGGATACGCAGTATTTT
TRBJ2-7 | NA | TRBV6-1 | TRBD2 | CASSDPGLGGNEQYF | TGTGCCAGCAGTGACCCGGGGTTGGGAGGGAACGAGCAGTACTTC
TRBJ2-3 | NA | TRBV5-4 | TRBD2 | CASSPLAGRGTDTQYF | TGTGCCAGCAGCCCACTAGCGGGCAGAGGGACAGATACGCAGTATTTT
TRBJ1-1 | NA | TRBV5-4 | TRBD1 | CASSLWSTGKDFF | TGTGCCAGCAGCTTGTGGTCGACAGGGAAGGATTTCTTT
TRBJ1-2 | NA | TRBV27 | NA | CASSSGQRDGYTF | TGTGCCAGCAGTTCCGGACAGCGCGATGGCTACACCTTC
TRBJ2-5 | NA | TRBV15 | TRBD1 | CATSNNRGLQETQYF | TGTGCCACCAGCAATAACAGGGGCCTACAAGAGACCCAGTACTTC
TRBJ2-7 | NA | TRBV4-1 | TRBD2 | CASSQAASGATYEQYF | TGCGCCAGCAGCCAAGCCGCTAGCGGAGCGACTTACGAGCAGTACTTC
TRBJ2-1 | NA | TRBV5-1 | TRBD2 | CASSFSAGDYGEQFF | TGCGCCAGCAGCTTCTCAGCGGGAGATTATGGTGAGCAGTTCTTC
TRBJ1-3 | NA | TRBV4-1 | NA | CASSQGQKMASIYF | TGCGCCAGCAGCCAAGGGCAGAAGATGGCATCCATATATTTT
TRBJ1-1 | NA | TRBV7-8 | NA | CASSGYFSGGLNTEAFF | TGTGCCAGCAGCGGCTATTTTAGTGGAGGGTTGAACACTGAAGCTTTCTTT
TRBJ1-2 | NA | TRBV7-2 | NA | CASSSYKGNYGYTF | TGTGCCAGCAGCTCCTATAAGGGGAACTATGGCTACACCTTC
TRBJ2-3 | NA | TRBV5-1 | NA | CASSLGQSTDTQYF | TGCGCCAGCAGCTTGGGTCAGAGCACAGATACGCAGTATTTT
TRBJ2-1 | NA | TRBV20-1 | NA | CSASPEREQFF | TGCAGTGCTAGCCCTGAGAGGGAGCAGTTCTTC
TRBJ2-1 | NA | TRBV7-2 | TRBD2 | CASSVAGAPYNEQFF | TGTGCCAGCAGCGTAGCGGGAGCTCCCTACAATGAGCAGTTCTTC
TRBJ2-7 | NA | TRBV7-9 | TRBD2 | CASSSLAVLGEQYF | TGTGCCAGCAGCTCACTAGCGGTGCTAGGGGAGCAGTACTTC
TRBJ2-2 | NA | TRBV11-2 | NA | CASRRNRGGNTGELFF | TGTGCCAGCAGACGGAACAGGGGGGGAAACACCGGGGAGCTGTTTTTT
TRBJ2-5 | NA | TRBV29-1 | TRBD2 | CSVGAGSETQYF | TGCAGCGTTGGAGCGGGATCGGAGACCCAGTACTTC
TRBJ1-5 | NA | TRBV5-1 | NA | CASSLDPLDSYNQPQHF | TGCGCCAGCAGCTTGGATCCTTTGGACAGCTACAATCAGCCCCAGCATTTT